What follows are 4 T cell receptor beta chains derived from one specimen sequenced in a study of technical replicates of blood from several donors. The protocol was immunoSEQ multiplex PCR, while the TCRdb copy is restricted to in-frame clones and leaves out a portion. The table has roughly 60,000 clones, 85% to 90% seen once. Input material: PBMCs. Receptors originate from a human donor in good health. Some clones in this sample may be carry-over from other donors' samples.

The chain couples TRBV5-4 to TRBJ2-3; TRBD2 matches 8 bases. Germline assignment: CDR1 SGHNT and CDR2 YYREEE (reference sequence). The trim removed 2 bases at V and 3 bases at J, leaving 8 bases unmatched. CDR3 length: 16 amino acids. CDR3 in DNA: TGTGCCAGCAGCTTACCCGGGACTAGTATGACAGATACGCAGTATTTT. Protein sequence: CASSLPGTSMTDTQYF.

V usage is TRBV10-3 and J usage is TRBJ1-1; 8 bases match TRBD1. Germline V gene data show CDR1 as ENHRY and CDR2 as SYGVKD. Trimming removed 2 bases from V and 11 bases from J; junction bases left unmatched: 4. The CDR3 loop spans 12 amino acids. The CDR3 region is CAISEGDRRAFF. As DNA, the CDR3 is TGTGCCATCAGTGAGGGGGACAGGCGGGCTTTCTTT.

In this sample, this clone turned up once. The V gene is TRBV19, the J gene TRBJ2-2; 9 nucleotides align to TRBD2. From germline, CDR1 is LNHDA and CDR2 SQIVND (reference sequence). CDR3 length: 17 residues. V lost 9 bases and J lost 3; bases outside the gene matches: 14. The CDR3 is CASRRARVAGDTGELFF. In DNA form, the CDR3 reads TGTGCCAGCCGGCGGGCTAGGGTAGCGGGGGACACCGGGGAGCTGTTTTTT.

The rearrangement uses TRBV7-9 and TRBJ1-2, with 11 bases aligning to TRBD1. Per the germline V gene, CDR1 is SEHNR and CDR2 is FQNEAQ (reference sequence). The CDR3 has 15 residues. V was pared by 5 bases and J by 4 bases, with 6 bases of the junction left unmatched. The CDR3 DNA sequence: TGTGCCAGCAGCCGGACAGGGGGCACTGCCTATGGCTACACCTTC. This sequence encodes CASSRTGGTAYGYTF.